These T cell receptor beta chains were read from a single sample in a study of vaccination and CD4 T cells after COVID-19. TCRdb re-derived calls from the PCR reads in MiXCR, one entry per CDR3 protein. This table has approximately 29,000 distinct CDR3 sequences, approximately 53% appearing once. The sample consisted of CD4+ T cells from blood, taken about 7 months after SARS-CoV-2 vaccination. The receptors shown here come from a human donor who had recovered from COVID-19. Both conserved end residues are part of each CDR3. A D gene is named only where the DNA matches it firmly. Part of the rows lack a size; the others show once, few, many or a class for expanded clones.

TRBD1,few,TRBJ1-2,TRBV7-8,TGTGCCAGCAGCTTAATGGGACAGGGTTTTGACGGCTACACCTTC,CASSLMGQGFDGYTF
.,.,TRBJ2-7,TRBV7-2,TGTGCCAGCAGCTTACCGGTGTCGGGGGAAAATTTCGCCTACGAGCAGTACTTC,CASSLPVSGENFAYEQYF
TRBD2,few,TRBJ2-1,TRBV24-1,TGTGCCACTAGCGGGAGGAGCCCTGGAAATGAGCAGTTCTTC,CATSGRSPGNEQFF
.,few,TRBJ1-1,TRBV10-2,TGCGCCAGCAGTGAACGGTACTCAAACACTGAAGCTTTCTTT,CASSERYSNTEAFF
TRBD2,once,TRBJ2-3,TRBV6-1,TGTGCCAGCAGTAACCATCTCGGACTAGCGGCAGATACGCAGTATTTT,CASSNHLGLAADTQYF
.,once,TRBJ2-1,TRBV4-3,TGCGCCAGCAGCCAAGATATCGGGCTAAGCTCCTACAATGAGCAGTTCTTC,CASSQDIGLSSYNEQFF
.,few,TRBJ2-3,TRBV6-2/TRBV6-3,TGTGCCAGCAGTCGCCCCGTGGGACAAGGCACAGATACGCAGTATTTT,CASSRPVGQGTDTQYF
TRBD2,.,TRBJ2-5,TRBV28,TGTGCCAGCAGCCCCGGGACTAGCGGGACAGAGACCCAGTACTTC,CASSPGTSGTETQYF
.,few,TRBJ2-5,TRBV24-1,TGTGCCACCAGTGATTCTGAGACACCCAGCGAACAAGAGACCCAGTACTTC,CATSDSETPSEQETQYF
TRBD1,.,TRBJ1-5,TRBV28,TGTGCCAGCAGTTACGACAGGGGCGATCAGCCCCAGCATTTT,CASSYDRGDQPQHF
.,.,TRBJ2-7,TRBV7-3,TGTGCCAGCAGTAACTATCCGGACTACGAGCAGTACTTC,CASSNYPDYEQYF
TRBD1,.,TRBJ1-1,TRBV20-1,TGCAGTGCTAGAGGATCCGGGACAGGGCACACTGAAGCTTTCTTT,CSARGSGTGHTEAFF
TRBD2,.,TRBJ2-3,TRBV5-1,TGCGCCAGCCTTGGACTAGCGGGAGTAGATACGCAGTATTTT,CASLGLAGVDTQYF
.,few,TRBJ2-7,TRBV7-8,TGTGCCAGCAGCTTAAGTCTCTACGAGCAGTACTTC,CASSLSLYEQYF
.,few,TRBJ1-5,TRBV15,TGTGCCACCAGCAGAGACCCTAATCAGCCCCAGCATTTT,CATSRDPNQPQHF
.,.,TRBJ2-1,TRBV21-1,TGTGCCAGCAGCAAAGAGGCGGGAGGTGTGAGTGAGCAGTTCTTC,CASSKEAGGVSEQFF
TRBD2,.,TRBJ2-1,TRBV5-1,TGCGCCAGCAGCCCCCCACTAGCGGGAGGAGTCAATGAGCAGTTCTTC,CASSPPLAGGVNEQFF
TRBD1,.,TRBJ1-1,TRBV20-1,TGCAGTGCTTCCCGACAGGGCGGCACTGAAGCTTTCTTT,CSASRQGGTEAFF
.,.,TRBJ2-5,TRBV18,TGTGCCAGCTCACCACCGTTTCCGCGAGGAGAGGCCCAGTACTTC,CASSPPFPRGEAQYF
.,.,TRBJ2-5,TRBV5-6,TGTGCCAGCAGCGGCGCGTTGGACAGCTTCCAAGAGACCCAGTACTTC,CASSGALDSFQETQYF
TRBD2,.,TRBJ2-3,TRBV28,TGTGCCAGCAGTTCCACTAGCCTCACTAGCGGCCCGGATACGCAGTATTTT,CASSSTSLTSGPDTQYF
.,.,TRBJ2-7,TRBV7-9,TGTGCCAGCAGCCCCCCACGGGACTACGAGCAGTACTTC,CASSPPRDYEQYF
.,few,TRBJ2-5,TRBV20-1,TGCAGCGGACGAGGCTTTCAAGAGACCCAGTACTTC,CSGRGFQETQYF
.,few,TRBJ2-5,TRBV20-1,TGCAGTGCTAGACAGGGTAATAAAGAGACCCAGTACTTC,CSARQGNKETQYF
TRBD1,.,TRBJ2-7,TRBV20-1,TGCAGTGCACCCATTCCGGGACAGCTTTCCTACGAGCAGTACTTC,CSAPIPGQLSYEQYF
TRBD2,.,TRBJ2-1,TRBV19,TGTGCCAGTAGTCGCCTAGCGGGAGTTCGCAATGAGCAGTTCTTC,CASSRLAGVRNEQFF
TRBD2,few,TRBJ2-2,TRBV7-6,TGTGCCAGCAGCCATAACCCGACTAGCGGGAGGGCCCCTAGCGGGGAGCTGTTTTTT,CASSHNPTSGRAPSGELFF
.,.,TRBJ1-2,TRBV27,TGTGCCAGCAGTTTATCAAACCGAGGCTATGGCTACACCTTC,CASSLSNRGYGYTF
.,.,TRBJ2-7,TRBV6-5,TGTGCCAGCAGTTACACAGGGTTCTCGGGCTACGAGCAGTACTTC,CASSYTGFSGYEQYF
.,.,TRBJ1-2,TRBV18,TGTGCCAGCTCACCTGACGGGTTGCATGGCTACACCTTC,CASSPDGLHGYTF
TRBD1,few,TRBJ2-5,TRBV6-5,TGTGCCAGCAGTTGGGACAGGCGAGAGACCCAGTACTTC,CASSWDRRETQYF
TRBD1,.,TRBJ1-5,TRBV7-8,TGTGCCAGCAGTCAGGCGGGACAGGGATTTAGTCAGCCCCAGCATTTT,CASSQAGQGFSQPQHF
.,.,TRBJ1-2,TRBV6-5,TGTGCCAGCAGTTACTCGAACCGGCTGAGAGACCGTGGCTACACCTTC,CASSYSNRLRDRGYTF